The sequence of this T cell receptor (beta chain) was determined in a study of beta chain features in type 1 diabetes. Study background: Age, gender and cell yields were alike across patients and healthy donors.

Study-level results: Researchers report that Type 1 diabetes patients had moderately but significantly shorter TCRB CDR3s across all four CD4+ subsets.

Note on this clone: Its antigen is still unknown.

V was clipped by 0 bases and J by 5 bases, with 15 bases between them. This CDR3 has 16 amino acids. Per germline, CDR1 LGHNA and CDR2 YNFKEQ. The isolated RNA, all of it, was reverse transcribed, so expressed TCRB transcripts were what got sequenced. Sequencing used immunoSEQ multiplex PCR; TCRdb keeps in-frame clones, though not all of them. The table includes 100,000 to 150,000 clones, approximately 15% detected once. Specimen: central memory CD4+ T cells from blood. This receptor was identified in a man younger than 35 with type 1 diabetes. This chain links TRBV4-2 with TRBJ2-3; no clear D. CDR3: CASSQDRMGLGDTQYF. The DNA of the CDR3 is TGTGCCAGCAGCCAAGATAGGATGGGCTTAGGAGATACGCAGTATTTT.